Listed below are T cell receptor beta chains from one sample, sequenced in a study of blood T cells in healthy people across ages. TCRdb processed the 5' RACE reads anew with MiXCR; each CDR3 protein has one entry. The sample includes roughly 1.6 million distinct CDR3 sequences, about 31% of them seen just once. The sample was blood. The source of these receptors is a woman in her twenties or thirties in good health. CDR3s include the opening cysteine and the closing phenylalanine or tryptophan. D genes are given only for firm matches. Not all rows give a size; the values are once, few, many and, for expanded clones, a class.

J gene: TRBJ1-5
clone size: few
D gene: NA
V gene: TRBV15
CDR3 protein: CATSRGDNQPQHF
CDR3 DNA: TGTGCCACCAGCCGGGGTGACAATCAGCCCCAGCATTTT

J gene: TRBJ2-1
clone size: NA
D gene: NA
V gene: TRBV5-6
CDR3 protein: CASSFSWVNEQFF
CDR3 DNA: TGTGCCAGCAGCTTCAGCTGGGTCAATGAGCAGTTCTTC

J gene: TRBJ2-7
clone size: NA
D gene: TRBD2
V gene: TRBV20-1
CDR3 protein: CSATKNIAGGRSYEQYF
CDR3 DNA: TGCAGTGCTACTAAAAATATAGCGGGAGGCCGGTCCTACGAGCAGTACTTC

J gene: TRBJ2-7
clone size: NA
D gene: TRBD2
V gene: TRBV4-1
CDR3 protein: CASSPSSPSLAADDYEQYF
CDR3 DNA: TGCGCCAGCAGCCCAAGCAGTCCAAGCCTAGCGGCAGACGACTACGAGCAGTACTTC

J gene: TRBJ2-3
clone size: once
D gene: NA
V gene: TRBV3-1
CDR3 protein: CASSQLSLGGTQYF
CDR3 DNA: TGTGCCAGCAGCCAATTGTCACTCGGTGGTACGCAGTATTTT

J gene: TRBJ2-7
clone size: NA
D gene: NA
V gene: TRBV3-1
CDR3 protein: CASSQEMLIGYEQYF
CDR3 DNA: TGTGCCAGCAGCCAAGAAATGCTAATAGGCTACGAGCAGTACTTC

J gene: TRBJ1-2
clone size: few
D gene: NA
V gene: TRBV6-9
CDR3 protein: CASSFIYGYTF
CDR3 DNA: TGTGCCAGCAGTTTTATCTATGGCTACACCTTC

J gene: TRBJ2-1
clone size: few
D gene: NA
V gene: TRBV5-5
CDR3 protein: CASSSLAAVNNEQFF
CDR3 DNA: TGTGCCAGCAGCTCCCTAGCTGCGGTCAACAATGAGCAGTTCTTC

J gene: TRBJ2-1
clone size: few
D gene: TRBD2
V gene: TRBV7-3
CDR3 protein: CASSLIGGRGGYNEQFF
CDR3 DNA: TGTGCCAGCAGCTTAATAGGAGGGCGGGGGGGGTACAATGAGCAGTTCTTC

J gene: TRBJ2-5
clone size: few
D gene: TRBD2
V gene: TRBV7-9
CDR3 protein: CASSPTGLAVGETQYF
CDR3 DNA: TGTGCCAGCAGCCCCACGGGACTAGCGGTGGGAGAGACCCAGTACTTC

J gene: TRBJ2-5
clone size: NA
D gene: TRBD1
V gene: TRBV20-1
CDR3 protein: CSARDAWGQGVREETQYF
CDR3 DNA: TGCAGTGCTAGAGATGCTTGGGGACAGGGGGTGAGGGAAGAGACCCAGTACTTC

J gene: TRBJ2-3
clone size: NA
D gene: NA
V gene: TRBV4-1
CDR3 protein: CASSQGRAVTDTQYF
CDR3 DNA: TGCGCCAGCAGCCAAGGGAGGGCCGTGACAGATACGCAGTATTTT

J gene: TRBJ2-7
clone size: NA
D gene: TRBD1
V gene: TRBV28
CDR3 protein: CASSSSTGTGLPFEQYF
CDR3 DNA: TGTGCCAGCAGTTCGTCGACCGGGACAGGGCTCCCTTTCGAGCAGTACTTC

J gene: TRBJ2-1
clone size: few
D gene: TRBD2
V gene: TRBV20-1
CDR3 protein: CSARDPRLAVNEQFF
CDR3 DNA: TGCAGTGCTAGAGATCCTAGACTAGCGGTGAATGAGCAGTTCTTC

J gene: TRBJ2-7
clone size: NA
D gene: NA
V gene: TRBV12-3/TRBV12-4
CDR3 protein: CASRRTGLEQYF
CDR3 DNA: TGTGCCAGCAGACGAACAGGACTCGAGCAGTACTTC

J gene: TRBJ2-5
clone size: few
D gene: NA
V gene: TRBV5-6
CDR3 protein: CASSALEETQYF
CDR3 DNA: TGTGCCAGCTCAGCCTTAGAGGAGACCCAGTACTTC

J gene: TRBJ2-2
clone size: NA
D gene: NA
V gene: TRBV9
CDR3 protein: CASSARLGVSGSPGELFF
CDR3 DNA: TGTGCCAGCAGCGCCCGGTTAGGGGTGTCGGGCAGCCCCGGGGAGCTGTTTTTT

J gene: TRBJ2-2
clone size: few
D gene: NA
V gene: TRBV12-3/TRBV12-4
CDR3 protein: CASSFRGTATAGELFF
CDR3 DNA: TGTGCCAGCAGTTTCAGAGGGACCGCGACTGCCGGGGAGCTGTTTTTT

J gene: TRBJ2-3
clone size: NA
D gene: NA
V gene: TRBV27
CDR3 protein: CASRQPTGTTDHWGTDTQYF
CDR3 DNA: TGTGCCAGCAGACAACCGACCGGGACGACCGATCATTGGGGGACAGATACGCAGTATTTT

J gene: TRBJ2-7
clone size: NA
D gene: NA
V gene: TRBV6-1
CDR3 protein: CASSPRDIGYEQYF
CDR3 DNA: TGTGCCAGCAGTCCCCGGGACATAGGCTACGAGCAGTACTTC

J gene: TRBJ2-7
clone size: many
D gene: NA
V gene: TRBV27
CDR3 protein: CASSPRGGTYEQYF
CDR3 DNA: TGTGCCAGCAGTCCGCGGGGCGGTACCTACGAGCAGTACTTC

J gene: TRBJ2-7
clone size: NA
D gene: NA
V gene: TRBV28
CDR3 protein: CASILGAEQYF
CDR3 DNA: TGTGCCAGCATCCTCGGGGCCGAGCAGTACTTC

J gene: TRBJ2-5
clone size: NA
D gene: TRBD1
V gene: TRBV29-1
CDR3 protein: CSVRAPGGSPEAQYF
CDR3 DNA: TGCAGCGTGCGTGCCCCAGGGGGCTCCCCTGAGGCCCAGTACTTC

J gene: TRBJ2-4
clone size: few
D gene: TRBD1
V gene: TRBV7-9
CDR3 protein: CASSPTGGSWEQYF
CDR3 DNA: TGTGCCAGCAGCCCGACAGGGGGATCATGGGAGCAGTACTTC

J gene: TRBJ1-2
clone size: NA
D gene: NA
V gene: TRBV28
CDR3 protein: CASSPSTRPGYGYTF
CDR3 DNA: TGTGCCAGCAGTCCTTCGACCAGGCCGGGGTATGGCTACACCTTC

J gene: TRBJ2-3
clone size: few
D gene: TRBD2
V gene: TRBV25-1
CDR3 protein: CASSDRGTSGRATDTQYF
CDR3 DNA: TGTGCCAGCAGTGACCGCGGGACTAGCGGGAGGGCAACAGATACGCAGTATTTT

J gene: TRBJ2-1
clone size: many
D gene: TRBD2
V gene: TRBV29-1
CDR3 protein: CSALPGLGYNEQFF
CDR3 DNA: TGCAGCGCACTACCGGGACTAGGGTACAATGAGCAGTTCTTC

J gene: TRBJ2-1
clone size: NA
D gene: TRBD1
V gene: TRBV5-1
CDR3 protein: CASSLGGQTFYNEQFF
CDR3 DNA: TGCGCCAGCAGCTTGGGGGGACAGACGTTTTACAATGAGCAGTTCTTC

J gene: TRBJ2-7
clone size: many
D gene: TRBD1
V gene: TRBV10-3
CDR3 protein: CAISENDRGPPYEQYF
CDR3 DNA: TGTGCCATCAGTGAGAACGACAGGGGTCCCCCCTACGAGCAGTACTTC

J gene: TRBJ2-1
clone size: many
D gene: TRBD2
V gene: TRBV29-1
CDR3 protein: CSVKGGSGRSYNEQFF
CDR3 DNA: TGCAGCGTTAAGGGCGGTAGCGGGAGATCCTACAATGAGCAGTTCTTC

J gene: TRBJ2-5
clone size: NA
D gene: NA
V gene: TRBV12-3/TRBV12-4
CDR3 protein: CASIKLGVGETQYF
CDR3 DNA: TGTGCCAGCATTAAATTGGGCGTTGGGGAGACCCAGTACTTC

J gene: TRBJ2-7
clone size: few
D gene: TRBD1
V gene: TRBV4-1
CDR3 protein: CASSQVLQGALYEQYF
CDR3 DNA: TGCGCCAGCAGCCAAGTTTTACAGGGGGCTTTGTACGAGCAGTACTTC

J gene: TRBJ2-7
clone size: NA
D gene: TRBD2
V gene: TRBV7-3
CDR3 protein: CASSFGLAGNEQYF
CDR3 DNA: TGTGCCAGCAGCTTCGGCCTAGCGGGAAACGAGCAGTACTTC

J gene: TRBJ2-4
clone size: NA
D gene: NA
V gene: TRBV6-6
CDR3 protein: CASSCGSLDIQYF
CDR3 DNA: TGTGCCAGCAGTTGCGGCAGCCTAGACATTCAGTACTTC

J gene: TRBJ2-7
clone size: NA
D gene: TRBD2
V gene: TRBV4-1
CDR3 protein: CANSQAGTSGGYSYEQYF
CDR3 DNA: TGCGCCAACAGCCAGGCAGGGACTAGCGGGGGGTACTCCTACGAGCAGTACTTC

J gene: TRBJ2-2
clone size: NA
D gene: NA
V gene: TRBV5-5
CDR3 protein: CASSFGPRGELFF
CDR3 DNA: TGTGCCAGCAGCTTCGGGCCCAGAGGGGAGCTGTTTTTT

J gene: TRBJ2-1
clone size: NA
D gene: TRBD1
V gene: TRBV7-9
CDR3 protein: CASSSGQGPGNEQFF
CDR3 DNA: TGTGCCAGCAGCTCTGGACAGGGCCCCGGCAATGAGCAGTTCTTC

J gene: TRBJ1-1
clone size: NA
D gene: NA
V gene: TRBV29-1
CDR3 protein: CSVGEGNTEAFF
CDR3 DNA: TGCAGCGTTGGTGAGGGGAACACCGAAGCTTTCTTT

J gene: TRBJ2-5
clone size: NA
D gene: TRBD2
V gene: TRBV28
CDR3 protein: CASNPPTGLGAETQYF
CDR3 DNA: TGTGCCAGCAATCCTCCGACGGGACTAGGGGCAGAGACCCAGTACTTC

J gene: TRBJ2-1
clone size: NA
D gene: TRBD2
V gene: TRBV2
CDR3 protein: CASSEALTSGAYNEQFF
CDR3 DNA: TGTGCCAGCAGTGAAGCTTTGACTAGCGGGGCCTACAATGAGCAGTTCTTC

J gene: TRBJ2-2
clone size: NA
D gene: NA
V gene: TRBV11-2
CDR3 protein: CASSPKGPATDRELFF
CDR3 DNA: TGTGCCAGCAGCCCAAAAGGGCCTGCTACGGATCGGGAGCTGTTTTTT

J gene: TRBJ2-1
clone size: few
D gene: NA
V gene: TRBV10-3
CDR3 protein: CAISVGGQGYNEQFF
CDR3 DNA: TGTGCCATCAGTGTTGGAGGGCAGGGTTACAATGAGCAGTTCTTC

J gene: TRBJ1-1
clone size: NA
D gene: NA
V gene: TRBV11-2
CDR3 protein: CASSSNLFMNTEAFF
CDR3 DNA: TGTGCCAGCAGCTCTAACCTATTTATGAACACTGAAGCTTTCTTT

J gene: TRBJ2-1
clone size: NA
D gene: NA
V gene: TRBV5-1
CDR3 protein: CASSWAESEGDEQFF
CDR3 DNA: TGCGCCAGCAGCTGGGCGGAGTCAGAGGGAGATGAGCAGTTCTTC

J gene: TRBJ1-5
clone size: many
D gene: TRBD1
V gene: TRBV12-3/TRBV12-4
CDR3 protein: CASSPQGDNQPQHF
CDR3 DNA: TGTGCCAGCAGTCCACAGGGGGATAATCAGCCCCAGCATTTT

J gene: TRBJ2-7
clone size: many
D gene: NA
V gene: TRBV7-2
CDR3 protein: CASSSTTGAIYEQYF
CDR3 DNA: TGTGCCAGCAGCTCGACCACTGGCGCCATCTACGAGCAGTACTTC

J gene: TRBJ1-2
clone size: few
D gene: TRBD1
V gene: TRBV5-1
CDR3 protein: CASTQTDTGVGYTF
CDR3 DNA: TGCGCCAGCACCCAGACGGATACAGGGGTTGGCTACACCTTC